This T cell receptor (beta chain) was observed in a study of T cell repertoires in cytomegalovirus infection. Across the whole study: Public TCR beta signatures marked donors with CMV infection and the matching HLA. Study conclusions and caveats: CMV-specific TCR beta clonotypes restricted by HLA-C dominated the ex vivo response. Carriers of CMV plus the relevant HLA were identified by cumulative public TCR beta family frequency.

The CDR3 length is 14 residues. Germline values: CDR1 DFQATT, CDR2 SNEGSKA (reference sequence). V lost 0 bases and J lost 5, with 13 bases in between. TCRdb passed the reads through MiXCR, listing each CDR3 protein once. The sample records approximately 200,000 distinct CDR3 sequences, roughly 22% being singletons. As to this clonotype: Its antigen is still unknown.

J is TRBJ1-1 and V is TRBV20-1; unclear D gene. This clonotype was sampled from a human donor in good health (CMV status not recorded). Some clones in this sample may be carry-over from other donors' samples. The sample taken for sequencing was CD8+ T cells from PBMCs. Here the CDR3 DNA reads TGCAGTGCTAGAGATTGGGGATGGAATACTGAAGCTTTCTTT. Protein: CSARDWGWNTEAFF.